This note documents a single T cell receptor beta chain sequence. Antigen: not known. Germline CDR1 reads SEHNR; CDR2 reads FQNEAQ (reference sequence). After removal of 2 bases from V and 2 bases from J, the junction contained 7 bases not matched to a gene. The CDR3 runs to 16 residues. The data stem from a study of T cell responses to AZD1222 COVID-19 vaccine. Whole-study results and caveats: A rise in Spike-specific TCR breadth and depth followed two AZD1222 doses. Donors, mostly white British, included more females; clonal diversity was possibly underestimated. Only five to seven AZD1222 recipients were seropositive at baseline.

Sequencing was performed with immunoSEQ multiplex PCR; in TCRdb, only in-frame clones are kept and a portion is missing. The sample records about 140,000 clones, about 90% being singletons. The chain is built from TRBV7-9 and TRBJ1-1; 8 bases are a match to TRBD1. The receptor's source is an adult in good health. This specimen was peripheral blood, taken on day 0 of AZD1222 vaccination. Here the CDR3 DNA reads TGTGCCAGCAGCTTAACGGTCGACAGGGGAAACACTGAAGCTTTCTTT. Translating gives CASSLTVDRGNTEAFF.